The clone carrying this T cell receptor (beta chain) has only one observation. Germline V gives CDR1 DFQATT, CDR2 SNEGSKA (reference sequence). Trimming pared 3 bases from V and 3 bases from J, leaving 12 bases between. CDR3 length: 13 amino acids. The data stem from a study of identical twins. One entry per CDR3 protein results from TCRdb running MiXCR on the 5' RACE reads. This table has about 660,000 distinct CDR3 sequences, around 8.6% appearing once. These data are also associated with another study on yellow fever vaccine responses in identical twins.

The sequenced sample was PBMCs. This chain joins TRBV20-1 and TRBJ2-7; D is possibly TRBD1 (6 bases). The TCR was taken from a woman in her late teens or twenties in good health. CDR3 sequence (DNA): TGCAGTGCTAGCGAGACAGGCGTCTACGAGCAGTACTTC. This translates into CSASETGVYEQYF.